This entry lists 16 T cell receptor beta chains sequenced from one sample in a study of long-term antiretroviral therapy in people with HIV. Survey-level resolution applied to immunoSEQ assay v3.0. Assay used: immunoSEQ multiplex PCR; TCRdb lists only in-frame clones, some missing. This table holds around 34,000 clones, roughly 80% found once. The specimen was unsorted PBMCs, collected 1.5 years after starting antiretroviral therapy. These receptors originate from a man in his late teens or twenties with HIV.

The table lists this clone with a count of one. This chain uses TRBV6-5 with TRBJ1-3, with D perhaps matching TRBD1 (5 bases). The CDR3 is made up of 16 amino acids. The ends were cut back, 1 base at V and 0 bases at J, with 10 bases in the middle. Germline CDR1 MNHEY, CDR2 SVGAGI. The CDR3 coding sequence is TGTGCCAGCAGTTACTGGGACCTGCGCTCTGGAAACACCATATATTTT. Residues: CASSYWDLRSGNTIYF.

This rearrangement joins TRBV15 to TRBJ2-2; 9 bases align to TRBD1. Germline V gene sequence: CDR1 LNHNV, CDR2 YYDKDF (reference sequence). CDR3 length: 16 residues. The trim removed 3 bases at V and 5 bases at J, leaving 7 bases unmatched. The CDR3 DNA is TGTGCCACCAGCAGCCCACAGGGGGCGTTAACCGGGGAGCTGTTTTTT. Its translation is CATSSPQGALTGELFF.

V usage is TRBV4-1 and J usage is TRBJ1-5; D possibly corresponds to TRBD1 (6 bases). V was pared by 4 bases and J by 1 base, with 11 bases between. CDR1 is MGHRA, CDR2 YSYEKL, per germline. The CDR3 contains 15 residues. CDR3 loop: CASSPYDRSNQPQHF. The CDR3 DNA sequence: TGCGCCAGCAGCCCTTACGACAGGAGCAATCAGCCCCAGCATTTT.

This chain uses TRBV27 with TRBJ2-2; D possibly corresponds to TRBD2 (5 bases). With 3 bases removed from V and 6 bases from J, the gap between germline ends came to 11 bases. Per the germline V gene, CDR1 is MNHEY and CDR2 is SMNVEV (reference sequence). The CDR3 totals 14 residues. Written as DNA, the CDR3 is TGTGCCAGCAGTTTCGGACTCTCTGCCGGGGAGCTGTTTTTT. Amino acid sequence: CASSFGLSAGELFF.

The J gene is TRBJ2-3, the V gene TRBV6-6, with 10 bases aligning to TRBD2. The CDR3 totals 16 residues. The V gene end was trimmed by 6 bases and the J gene end by 11 bases; junction bases not matched to a gene: 17. Germline V gene lookup returns CDR1 MNHNY and CDR2 SVGAGI (reference sequence). CDR3 region: CASSPTTAGGPFEQYF. CDR3 sequence (DNA): TGTGCCAGCAGCCCGACGACAGCGGGAGGGCCTTTTGAGCAGTATTTT.

V gene TRBV18 combines with J gene TRBJ2-7; D perhaps matches TRBD2 (6 bases). Germline lookup yields CDR1 KGHSH and CDR2 LQKENI. The CDR3 is 15 residues long. V dropped 3 bases and J dropped 2 bases, with 14 bases sitting between them. The CDR3 coding sequence is TGTGCCAGCTCACCTCGGGACTTCGGGGCCTACGAGCAGTACTTC. This encodes CASSPRDFGAYEQYF.

The chain recombines TRBV7-2 with TRBJ2-3; the D gene is possibly TRBD2 (6 bases). Between the trimmed V and J ends, which lost 5 bases and 1 base, there was a span of 19 bases. Germline assignment: CDR1 SGHTA and CDR2 FQGNSA. The CDR3 loop spans 17 amino acids. The CDR3 region is CASSLGSGVSGTDTQYF. The CDR3, as DNA: TGTGCCAGCAGCCTTGGTAGCGGAGTTTCTGGCACAGATACGCAGTATTTT. Complete variable domain (other parts from reference TRBV7-2 and TRBJ2-3): GAGVSQSPSNKVTEKGKDVELRCDPISGHTALYWYRQSLGQGLEFLIYFQGNSAPDKSGLPSDRFSAERTGGSVSTLTIQRTQQEDSAVYLCASSLGSGVSGTDTQYFGPGTRLTVL.

The gene calls are TRBV27 and TRBJ1-5; TRBD1 matches 7 bases. V dropped 4 bases and J dropped 5; count of bases not matched to a gene: 11. The germline V gene encodes CDR1 MNHEY and CDR2 SMNVEV (reference sequence). CDR3 length: 16 amino acids. CDR3 protein: CASSSLSWDRHQPQHF. CDR3 in DNA: TGTGCCAGCAGTTCCCTCTCCTGGGACAGACATCAGCCCCAGCATTTT.

The V gene is TRBV5-4, the J gene TRBJ2-3, with TRBD2 identical over 9 bases. Germline-derived CDR1 and CDR2 are SGHNT and YYREEE (reference sequence). CDR3 size: 16 residues. V shed 1 base, J shed 1 base, and the junction held 4 bases outside the gene matches. CDR3 loop: CASSLKREDGTDTQYF. DNA of the CDR3: TGTGCCAGCAGCTTGAAGCGGGAGGATGGCACAGATACGCAGTATTTT.

The chain carries TRBV7-8 and TRBJ2-2; 7 bases agree with TRBD1. Per the germline V gene, CDR1 is SGHVS and CDR2 is FQNEAQ. The CDR3 extends over 16 amino acids. The J segment lost 4 bases and the V segment lost 5 bases, leaving 10 bases of the junction unmatched. The CDR3 is CASSPRQGYSTGELFF. The CDR3 DNA follows: TGTGCCAGCAGCCCAAGACAGGGTTACTCCACCGGGGAGCTGTTTTTT.

The chain employs TRBV5-1 and TRBJ2-2; either TRBD1 or TRBD2 may supply D (5 bases each). CDR1 SGHRS and CDR2 YFSETQ come from the germline V gene. The V gene lost 4 bases and the J gene lost 7 bases, with 20 bases spanning the gap. The CDR3 is made up of 16 amino acids. The CDR3 DNA reads TGCGCCAGCAGCAGAGAGGGATCCGGGACGGGCGGGGAGCTGTTTTTT. Amino acid sequence: CASSREGSGTGGELFF.

The V call is TRBV4-1, the J call TRBJ2-3; D gene unclear. Germline V gives CDR1 MGHRA, CDR2 YSYEKL. The CDR3 spans 15 residues. Trimming took 2 bases from V and 6 from J, leaving 15 bases between them. The CDR3 region has the DNA TGCGCCAGCAGCCAAACCCTCCAGTCTCTGGATACGCAGTATTTT. It is translated as CASSQTLQSLDTQYF.

V gene TRBV19 combines with J gene TRBJ2-6; weak D call: TRBD1 (6 bases). This CDR3 is 17 amino acids long. V shed 7 bases and J shed 3 bases, with 19 bases lying between them. Germline V gene lookup returns CDR1 LNHDA and CDR2 SQIVND (reference sequence). CDR3 in amino acids: CASTEGTGTSGANVLTF. Here the CDR3 DNA reads TGTGCCAGTACCGAGGGAACAGGGACAAGTGGGGCCAACGTCCTGACTTTC.

The rearrangement uses TRBV27 and TRBJ1-5; D remains unclear. The CDR3 is made up of 13 amino acids. Germline loops: CDR1 MNHEY, CDR2 SMNVEV (reference sequence). The V gene lost 3 bases and the J gene lost 6 bases, with 9 bases spanning the gap. The CDR3 bases are TGTGCCAGCAGTTTGGTTGTGGCTCAGCCCCAGCATTTT. It encodes CASSLVVAQPQHF.

The CDR3 loop reads CASSLGLAGGNYEQYF. CDR3 DNA sequence: TGTGCCAGCAGCTTGGGGCTAGCGGGAGGGAACTACGAGCAGTACTTC. J is TRBJ2-7 and V is TRBV5-4; 12 positions match TRBD2. With 0 bases clipped from V and 3 bases from J, the junction kept 4 bases outside the gene matches. CDR3 length equals 16 residues. The germline CDR1 and CDR2 sequences are SGHNT and YYREEE (reference sequence). Full variable domain (missing parts from reference TRBV5-4 and TRBJ2-7): ETGVTQSPTHLIKTRGQQVTLRCSSQSGHNTVSWYQQALGQGPQFIFQYYREEENGRGNFPPRFSGLQFPNYSSELNVNALELDDSALYLCASSLGLAGGNYEQYFGPGTRLTVT.

This clone came up once. The chain has TRBV6-5 and TRBJ1-2; D is unresolved. Germline V lookup: CDR1 MNHEY, CDR2 SVGAGI. This CDR3 region has 14 residues. Trimming left V 6 bases short and J 3 bases short, with 14 bases between. The CDR3: CASRNQDSDYGYTF. CDR3 coding DNA: TGTGCCAGCAGAAATCAGGACTCGGACTATGGCTACACCTTC.